This T cell receptor beta chain was recovered during a study of regulatory T cells in long-lasting Graves disease. Arm-PCR of CDR3 regions and iRepertoire HTBI primers were the basis on which TCR beta libraries were built. In the authors' methods: The samples included approximately 60 TRBV and 14 TRBJ segments. TCRdb itself ran the multiplex PCR reads through MiXCR, one entry per CDR3 protein. For this entry, the V and J calls and clone size follow TCRdb and not the study's own pipeline. This sample has about 460,000 distinct CDR3 sequences; 22% occur once, and the top ten carry less than 15%. Time point here: persistent/refractory GD, antithyroid drugs over 5 years with positive TRAb. RNA isolated from PBMCs was used to make the TCR library. In this cohort, patients came from an endocrinology department located in Xi'an, China. A blood draw put nine milliliters of peripheral blood into EDTA tubes.

With respect to this clonotype: Its antigen is currently unknown.

The CDR3 covers 15 residues. After removal of 10 bases from V and 0 bases from J, the junction contained 11 bases not matched to a gene. From germline, CDR1 is ENHRY and CDR2 SYGVKD. Whole-study findings and limits: Repertoires from persistent disease leaned toward TRBV28, TRBJ1-2 and TRBJ2-5.

The TCR sequence derives from a female donor with Graves disease. The chain links TRBV10-3 to TRBJ1-2; 7 nucleotides agree with TRBD1. The sequences come from peripheral blood mononuclear cells (PBMCs), collected when the disease was refractory, from a patient treated with antithyroid drugs. The CDR3 region is CATRQGGHSNYGYTF. The DNA for the CDR3 is TGTGCCACCCGACAGGGCGGCCACTCTAACTATGGCTACACCTTC.